This T cell receptor (beta chain) was obtained from a study of T-cell memory formation after mild COVID-19. Study details: TCR clusters showed largely donor specificity. Findings and caveats of the study: SARS-CoV-2 specificity was not confirmed for second-wave clones peaking on day 37.

On this clonotype itself: Antigen: not known.

One entry per CDR3 protein, called by TCRdb with MiXCR from the 5' RACE reads. The sample records about 430,000 distinct CDR3 sequences, more than 15% being singletons. The ends were cut back, 6 bases at V and 5 bases at J, with 13 bases in the middle. The V gene's germline CDR1 is LNHDA and CDR2 SQIVND (reference sequence). This CDR3 spans 13 amino acids. The sample taken for sequencing was PBMCs or a T cell subset sorted from them (not recorded which). The chain has TRBV19 and TRBJ1-1; D gene uncertain. The source is a man between 18 and 29 years old who had mild COVID-19 (a few samples of this study predate the infection). Cell type and time point are not known. The CDR3 here is CASRVTLGTEAFF. CDR3 DNA: TGTGCCAGTAGGGTCACCTTGGGGACTGAAGCTTTCTTT.